Described below is a single T cell receptor (beta chain) sequence and its context. Its specificity is not known. This record belongs to a study of cytomegalovirus exposure and HLA in healthy donors. Germline CDR1 and CDR2: MNHNS and SASEGT. J was trimmed by 4 bases and V by 7 bases; bases with no gene match: 4. The CDR3 length is 14 residues. Vbeta (60) and Jbeta (13) primers were used in the PCR. Generated by immunoSEQ multiplex PCR, the TCRdb table keeps only in-frame clones and is missing some. The sample includes about 58,000 clones. General observations from the study: Some V segments (TRBV6-2 and TRBV6-3 among them) were excluded as indistinguishable. The study found most TCR sequences rare, yet found some public TCRs in many donors.

V and J are TRBV6-1 and TRBJ1-1; TRBD1 matches 12 bases. Specimen: PBMCs. The source is a woman between 18 and 29 years old in good health and CMV-seronegative. CDR3 region: CASNRDRGPTEAFF. The CDR3 nucleotides are TGTGCCAGCAATCGGGACAGGGGGCCCACTGAAGCTTTCTTT.